These 24 T cell receptor beta chains came from one sample sequenced in a study of blood T cells in healthy people across ages (dated by TCRdb to between 2014 and 2016). Libraries came from 5' RACE. Sequencer: Illumina HiSeq 2500. A second PCR of about 6 to 11 cycles was performed with a sample-barcoded 5' primer and a J-beta primer mix. Using fastp trimming at Q25 and MiXCR clonotype assembly, TCRdb reanalyzed the public sequencing data and kept in-frame beta chains. Every distinct CDR3 protein forms one entry, paired with its most common genes and DNA. In all, the sample holds about 640,000 distinct CDR3 sequences, and approximately 30% of those were seen once. The ten largest account for 15% to 19% of the sample. Sequencing was carried out using blood. The receptors were gathered from a woman aged 80 or over in good health.

The sample holds many counts of this clonotype. CDR3 in amino acids: CASSLAQGVDTEAFF. In nucleotides, the CDR3 is TGTGCCAGCAGCTTAGCGCAGGGGGTAGACACTGAAGCTTTCTTT. The chain recombines TRBV7-9 with TRBJ1-1, with 7 nucleotides matching TRBD1. Unmatched junction bases numbered 4, after V lost 0 bases and J lost 3 bases. The CDR3 runs 15 residues. Germline CDR1 SEHNR, CDR2 FQNEAQ (reference sequence). The variable domain in full, completed from reference TRBV7-9 and TRBJ1-1, reads DTGVSQNPRHKITKRGQNVTFRCDPISEHNRLYWYRQTLGQGPEFLTYFQNEAQLEKSRLLSDRFSAERPKGSFSTLEIQRTEQGDSAMYLCASSLAQGVDTEAFFGQGTRLTVV.

The CDR3 nucleotides are TGTGCCAGCTCACCAGGGTCCGTCACTGGAAACACCATATATTTT. Encoded protein: CASSPGSVTGNTIYF. V is TRBV18 and J is TRBJ1-3; no definite D call. This CDR3 has 15 amino acids. With 2 bases removed from V and 2 bases from J, the gap between germline ends came to 10 bases. The V gene's germline CDR1 is KGHSH and CDR2 LQKENI.

The V call is TRBV12-3 or TRBV12-4, the J call TRBJ2-1; 10 bases agree with TRBD1. Trimming took 4 bases from V and 5 from J; bases not matched to a gene: 2. The CDR3 runs to 14 residues. The CDR3 is CASSWTGGNNEQFF. The CDR3 DNA reads as TGTGCCAGCAGTTGGACAGGGGGAAACAATGAGCAGTTCTTC.

This clonotype was counted between two and nine times. DNA of the CDR3: TGTGCCAGCAGTTACCCAACAGTTCATAGCAATCAGCCCCAGCATTTT. It translates to CASSYPTVHSNQPQHF. This chain joins TRBV6-2 or TRBV6-3 and TRBJ1-5; D is unclear. Germline V lookup: CDR1 MNHEY, CDR2 SVGEGT. V lost 2 bases and J lost 0, with 11 bases in between. The CDR3 length is 16 residues.

This clonotype was seen many times. J is TRBJ2-3 and V is TRBV7-2; D might be TRBD2 (5 bases). The V end was cut by 11 bases, the J end by 4 bases, with 22 bases between. This CDR3 has 15 residues. The germline CDR1 and CDR2 sequences are SGHTA and FQGNSA. CDR3 in DNA: TGTGCCTCCCTCGAGGGTGCCCCTTGGGCAGATACGCAGTATTTT. It specifies CASLEGAPWADTQYF.

This clonotype came up many times. V and J are TRBV28 and TRBJ2-3, with D hard to call. Germline CDR1 reads MDHEN; CDR2 reads SYDVKM. Trimming stripped 5 bases from V and 6 bases from J, with 15 bases between. The CDR3 sequence is 14 residues long. CDR3 sequence (DNA): TGTGCCAGCAGTCCCCTCCTCCTGGACGATACGCAGTATTTT. The encoded protein is CASSPLLLDDTQYF.

The chain joins TRBV5-1 to TRBJ2-5; no firm D call. Trimming took off 2 bases at V and 3 bases at J, with 8 bases between the two ends. The CDR3 has 13 amino acids. Germline V CDR1 and CDR2: SGHRS, YFSETQ. The CDR3, as DNA: TGCGCCAGCAGCTTTCAGACGGAAGAGACCCAGTACTTC. Translating it yields CASSFQTEETQYF.

The chain carries TRBV19 and TRBJ1-5, with a tentative D call TRBD1 (6 bases). The CDR3 contains 14 residues. V lost 4 bases and J lost 3, with 10 bases in between. Germline-derived CDR1 and CDR2 are LNHDA and SQIVND (reference sequence). The CDR3 DNA sequence: TGTGCCAGTAGTACGGACAGCCTCAATCAGCCCCAGCATTTT. Its translation is CASSTDSLNQPQHF.

This clonotype has just a few counts. This chain connects TRBV7-2 to TRBJ1-2, with a weak D call TRBD1 (6 bases). V shed 9 bases and J shed 3 bases, with 17 bases lying between them. This CDR3 region has 14 residues. Germline assignment: CDR1 SGHTA and CDR2 FQGNSA. The CDR3 protein is CARSLIQGDYGYTF. CDR3 sequence (DNA): TGTGCCAGAAGCCTGATACAGGGAGACTATGGCTACACCTTC.

This clonotype was observed a few times. The chain has TRBV6-6 and TRBJ1-1, with TRBD1 matching 7 bases. Germline CDR1 and CDR2: MNHNY and SVGAGI (reference sequence). Losses at the gene ends were 4 bases for V and 5 bases for J; bases not matched to a gene: 7. CDR3 length equals 14 residues. The chain's CDR3 is CASSSQGFKTEAFF. For the CDR3, the DNA is TGTGCCAGCAGTTCACAGGGGTTTAAAACTGAAGCTTTCTTT.

There are a few counts of this clonotype. The chain carries TRBV2 and TRBJ1-2; 9 nucleotides agree with TRBD1. CDR1 and CDR2 from the germline V gene are SNHLY and FYNNEI. The CDR3 is 15 amino acids. The V and J ends lost 4 bases and 8 bases, in that order; junction bases with no gene match: 11. The CDR3 DNA reads TGTGCCAGCAGTGTACAGGTGGGACAGGGCGGCGGCTACACCTTC. It translates to CASSVQVGQGGGYTF.

As regards this clonotype: This sequence may be a read error, since a much larger clone differs from it by one base. The V call is TRBV4-1, the J call TRBJ2-3; 13 bases align to TRBD2. Germline V gene data show CDR1 as MGHRA and CDR2 as YSYEKL. This CDR3 has 18 residues. The CDR3 coding sequence is TGCGCCAGCAACCAAGAGACTAGCGGGGGGACTAGCACAGATACGCAGTATTTT. Residues: CASNQETSGGTSTDTQYF.

The CDR3 loop reads CASSLTLSTGSYEQYF. In DNA, the CDR3 is TGTGCCAGCAGCTTGACTCTATCGACAGGCTCCTACGAGCAGTACTTC. The chain employs TRBV7-2 and TRBJ2-7, with D perhaps TRBD1 (6 bases). The CDR3 is 16 residues long. V was trimmed by 3 bases and J by 0 bases, leaving 15 bases between them. Germline CDR1 SGHTA, CDR2 FQGNSA.

The chain joins TRBV6-6 to TRBJ1-1; 8 bases are a match to TRBD1. J was trimmed by 5 bases and V by 8 bases; bases with no gene match: 10. CDR3 length: 14 residues. Germline loops: CDR1 MNHNY, CDR2 SVGAGI (reference sequence). The CDR3 reads CASAETGDVTEAFF. As DNA, the CDR3 is TGTGCCAGCGCGGAGACAGGGGATGTGACTGAAGCTTTCTTT.

This clonotype was seen many times. This chain connects TRBV6-1 to TRBJ2-7; TRBD1 might be the D (6 bases). With 5 bases removed from V and 4 bases from J, the gap between germline ends came to 15 bases. The CDR3 runs to 14 residues. CDR1 is MNHNS, CDR2 SASEGT, per germline. CDR3 loop: CASSSRTVGYEQYF. The CDR3 nucleotides read TGTGCCAGCAGTTCCCGGACAGTCGGGTACGAGCAGTACTTC.

This chain uses TRBV5-1 with TRBJ2-7, with TRBD1 matching over 7 bases. The CDR3 length is 16 residues. V was pared by 0 bases and J by 4 bases, with 10 bases of the junction left unmatched. Germline CDR1 reads SGHRS; CDR2 reads YFSETQ. The CDR3 is CASSLGTGTAYYEQYF. CDR3 nucleotide sequence: TGCGCCAGCAGCTTGGGCACCGGGACAGCTTATTACGAGCAGTACTTC.

This clonotype was seen a single time. This chain uses TRBV20-1 with TRBJ2-5, with 12 bases aligning to TRBD2. In germline, CDR1 is DFQATT, CDR2 SNEGSKA (reference sequence). There are 15 residues in the CDR3. Trimming at V came to 1 base and at J to 5 bases, leaving 5 bases not matched to a gene. Written as DNA, the CDR3 is TGCAGTGCTAGAGGACTAGCGGGAGCTGTGGAGACCCAGTACTTC. Translating it yields CSARGLAGAVETQYF.

This clonotype was counted once. The V and J genes are TRBV6-2 or TRBV6-3 and TRBJ1-2, with D uncertain. Germline V gene data show CDR1 as MNHEY and CDR2 as SVGEGT. Between the trimmed V and J ends, which lost 5 bases and 4 bases, there was a span of 14 bases. The CDR3 contains 14 residues. In DNA form, the CDR3 reads TGTGCCAGCAGTCCCCGGACCCACTGCTATGGCTACACCTTC. This encodes CASSPRTHCYGYTF.

This clonotype was detected many times. The V and J genes are TRBV20-1 and TRBJ1-1; no reliable D call. The germline V gene encodes CDR1 DFQATT and CDR2 SNEGSKA (reference sequence). The CDR3 runs 12 residues. The germline V and J ends were trimmed by 2 bases and 1 base, with 5 bases remaining between them. The CDR3 loop is CSARHPNTEAFF. Written as DNA, the CDR3 is TGCAGTGCTAGACACCCGAACACTGAAGCTTTCTTT.

This sequence joins TRBV30 and TRBJ2-1; either TRBD1 or TRBD2 may fit D (7 bases each). The J call may be wrong; the DNA end is better matched by TRBJ2-7. The germline V gene encodes CDR1 GTSNPN and CDR2 SVGIG (reference sequence). The CDR3 runs 18 residues. The CDR3 here is CAWGDSGNHPASYNEQYF. The CDR3 DNA is TGTGCCTGGGGGGACAGCGGGAACCACCCGGCTTCCTACAATGAGCAGTACTTC.

This clonotype was counted ten times or more. The V and J genes are TRBV7-2 and TRBJ2-5; 8 nucleotides align to TRBD2. This CDR3 spans 18 amino acids. Germline loops: CDR1 SGHTA, CDR2 FQGNSA. Trimming took 2 bases from V and 11 from J; bases not matched to a gene: 22. In DNA form, the CDR3 reads TGTGCCAGCAGCTTAAATGACGCCATCACCGGGGGGGCGGGGGAGCAGTACTTC. Its translation is CASSLNDAITGGAGEQYF.

J is TRBJ2-1 and V is TRBV7-6, with 12 bases lining up with TRBD2. V shed 0 bases and J 8 bases; nucleotides not matched to a gene: 8. Germline-derived CDR1 and CDR2 are SGHVS and FNYEAQ. The CDR3 contains 17 residues. In nucleotides, the CDR3 is TGTGCCAGCAGCTTAGCCTCTCTAGCGGGGGGGTCTTATGAGCAGTTCTTC. This sequence encodes CASSLASLAGGSYEQFF.

This clonotype was found many times. The gene calls are TRBV2 and TRBJ2-5, with 7 nucleotides matching TRBD2. Per the germline V gene, CDR1 is SNHLY and CDR2 is FYNNEI. V shed 8 bases and J 3 bases; nucleotides not matched to a gene: 9. This CDR3 has 14 amino acids. CDR3 region: CASAGERRKETQYF. For the CDR3, the DNA is TGTGCCAGCGCGGGGGAACGACGAAAAGAGACCCAGTACTTC.

The rearrangement links TRBV29-1 to TRBJ2-5, with D possibly matching TRBD1 (8 bases). Germline assignment: CDR1 SQVTM and CDR2 ANQGSEA. CDR3 length: 16 amino acids. The V end was cut by 3 bases, the J end by 11 bases, with 28 bases between. CDR3 bases: TGCAGCGTTGACACGGGAGGACAGGGAGCCAGCGATGAGCAGTACTTC. It encodes CSVDTGGQGASDEQYF.